The present TCR beta chain was sequenced within a study of OX40 agonist ivuxolimab in advanced cancers. A note on the overall study: Ivuxolimab was a fully human IgG2 agonistic monoclonal antibody targeting the costimulatory receptor OX40 (CD134). Three dose-escalation patients achieved partial responses, one with hepatocellular carcinoma and two with cutaneous melanoma. Prior anti-PD-1, anti-PD-L1 or anti-CTLA-4 therapy was permitted, and less than 45% of dose-escalation patients had received checkpoint inhibitors. Intravenous ivuxolimab was administered to patients every 2 weeks at six dose levels: 0.01, 0.1, 0.3, 1.5, 3 and 10 mg/kg. Of the approximately 53 patients in dose escalation, 19 had hepatocellular carcinoma, some 15 had melanoma, 9 had renal cell carcinoma and 9 had head and neck cancer. The paper reports the monotherapy dose-escalation portion (N of about 47 patients) of the phase I ivuxolimab trial. The purpose of peripheral TCRbeta sequencing was to test whether ivuxolimab changed TCR sequence diversity and led to clonal T-cell expansion. The dose-escalation cohort was 82.7% male with a mean age of about 60 years, ranging from roughly 23 to 90.

To sequence the TCRbeta CDR3 region, genomic DNA was isolated from the sorted cells. TCRbeta CDR3 regions were sequenced using the immunoSEQ Assay. TCRdb provides this immuneACCESS table in a form limited to in-frame rearrangements. Some clones are lacking; in checked studies, under half of them reflect an unresolved V gene, and why the rest are absent is not known. The sample contains just under 65,000 clones, around 87% of them found a single time. The ten largest clones take up less than 14% of the sample. Sequences SGHRS (CDR1) and YFSETQ (CDR2) are obtained from the germline V gene. The CDR3 runs 14 residues from the cysteine to the phenylalanine. Only CDR3 DNA is held: 42 bases, read in frame from base 1. The germline ends are 7 bases apart after V is trimmed by 0 bases and J by 2 bases. The trial excluded patients who had a history of autoimmune disease or who were on systemic immunosuppression. Peripheral blood for TCR sequencing was collected from all dose cohorts at baseline, on cycle 4 day 1, and on cycle 7 day 1. The samples were drawn from a first-in-human, open-label, multicenter phase I dose-escalation trial of ivuxolimab. The trial enrolled adults with locally advanced or metastatic head and neck squamous cell, hepatocellular, melanoma or renal cell carcinoma. Before TCR sequencing, CD4+ T cells and CD8+ T cells from peripheral blood were sorted into separate populations.

The paper's findings and limits, for the study overall: In the 0.1-3.0 mg/kg groups, partial responders were among the patients with the lowest normalized peripheral clonal expansion, particularly in CD8+ T cells. At doses from 0.1 to 3.0 mg/kg, clonal expansion was seen in both CD4+ and CD8+ blood T cells between baseline and week 6. Low levels of normalized T-cell clonal expansion were also seen in some nonresponding patients. Antigen specificity was not determined for the clonally expanded peripheral T cells. After ivuxolimab, CD8+ T cells had more expanded clones than CD4+ T cells on average.

About this clone itself: Its antigen remains unidentified. The input lacks base qualities; no much larger clone sits a single base away.

The receptor's source is an adult with an advanced solid tumor such as melanoma, head and neck, liver or kidney cancer. The chain couples TRBV5-1 to TRBJ2-3; a confident D gene designation cannot be given. The specimen comprised CD4+ or CD8+ T cells sorted from blood, sampled in a trial of the OX40 agonist ivuxolimab. The CDR3 here reads CASSLGPVTDTQYF. The bases read TGCGCCAGCAGCTTGGGACCGGTCACAGATACGCAGTATTTT.